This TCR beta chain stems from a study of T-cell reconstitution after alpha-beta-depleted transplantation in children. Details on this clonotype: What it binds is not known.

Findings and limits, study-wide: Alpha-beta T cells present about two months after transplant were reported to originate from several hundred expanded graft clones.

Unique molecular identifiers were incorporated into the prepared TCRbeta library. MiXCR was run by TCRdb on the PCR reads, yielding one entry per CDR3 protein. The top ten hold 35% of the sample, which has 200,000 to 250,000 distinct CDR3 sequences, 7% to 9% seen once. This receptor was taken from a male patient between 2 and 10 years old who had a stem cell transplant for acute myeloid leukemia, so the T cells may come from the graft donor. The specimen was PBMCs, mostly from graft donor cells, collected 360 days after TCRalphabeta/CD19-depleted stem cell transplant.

CDR3 bases: TGTGCCAGCACCTCGGCGGTGGGTAAAAACATTCAGTACTTC. It yields the protein CASTSAVGKNIQYF. The chain is built from TRBV6-1 and TRBJ2-4; D gene unclear. V was trimmed by 7 bases and J by 4 bases, leaving 14 bases between them. The CDR3 is made up of 14 amino acids. Germline lookup yields CDR1 MNHNS and CDR2 SASEGT.